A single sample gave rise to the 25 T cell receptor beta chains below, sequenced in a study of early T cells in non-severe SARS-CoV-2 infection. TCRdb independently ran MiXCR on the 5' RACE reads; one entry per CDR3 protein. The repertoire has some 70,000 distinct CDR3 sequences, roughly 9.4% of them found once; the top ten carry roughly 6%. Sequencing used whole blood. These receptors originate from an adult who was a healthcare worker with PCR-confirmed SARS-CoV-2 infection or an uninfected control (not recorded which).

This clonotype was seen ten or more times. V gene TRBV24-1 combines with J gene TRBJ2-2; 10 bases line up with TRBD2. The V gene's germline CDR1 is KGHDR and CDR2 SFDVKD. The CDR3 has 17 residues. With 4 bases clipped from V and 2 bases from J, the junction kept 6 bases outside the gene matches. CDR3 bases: TGTGCCACCAGTGACCTAAGCGGGGGGGCAAACACCGGGGAGCTGTTTTTT. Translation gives CATSDLSGGANTGELFF.

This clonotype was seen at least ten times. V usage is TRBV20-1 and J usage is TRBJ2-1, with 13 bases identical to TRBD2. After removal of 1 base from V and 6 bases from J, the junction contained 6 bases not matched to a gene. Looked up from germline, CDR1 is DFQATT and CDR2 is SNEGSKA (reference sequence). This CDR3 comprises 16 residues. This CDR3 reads CSARAGTSGIINEQFF. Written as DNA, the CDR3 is TGCAGTGCTAGAGCGGGGACTAGCGGGATTATCAATGAGCAGTTCTTC.

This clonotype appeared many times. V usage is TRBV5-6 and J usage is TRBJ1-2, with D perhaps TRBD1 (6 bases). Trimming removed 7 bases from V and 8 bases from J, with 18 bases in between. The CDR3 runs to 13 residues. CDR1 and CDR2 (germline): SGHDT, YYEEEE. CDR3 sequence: CASLWRGARGYTF. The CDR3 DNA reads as TGTGCCAGCCTATGGCGGGGGGCGCGCGGCTACACCTTC.

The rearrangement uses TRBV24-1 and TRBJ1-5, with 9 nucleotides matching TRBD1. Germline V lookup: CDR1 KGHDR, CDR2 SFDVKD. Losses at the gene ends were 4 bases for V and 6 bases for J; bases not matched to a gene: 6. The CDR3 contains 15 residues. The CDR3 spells CATSDRQGEGQPQHF. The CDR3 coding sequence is TGTGCCACCAGTGACAGACAGGGGGAAGGTCAGCCCCAGCATTTT.

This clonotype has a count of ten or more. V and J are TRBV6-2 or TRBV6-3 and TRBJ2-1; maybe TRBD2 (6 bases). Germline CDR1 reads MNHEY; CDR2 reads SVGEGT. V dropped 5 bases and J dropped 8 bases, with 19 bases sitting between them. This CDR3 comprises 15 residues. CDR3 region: CASSGIGTLKYEQFF. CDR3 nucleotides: TGTGCCAGCAGTGGGATAGGGACTCTGAAGTATGAGCAGTTCTTC.

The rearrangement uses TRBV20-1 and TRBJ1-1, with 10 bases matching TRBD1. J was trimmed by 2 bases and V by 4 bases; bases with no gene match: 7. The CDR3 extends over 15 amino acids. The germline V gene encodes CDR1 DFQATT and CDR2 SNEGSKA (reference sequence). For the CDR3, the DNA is TGCAGTGCTACTAGTAGGGACAGGGGAAACACTGAAGCTTTCTTT. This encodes CSATSRDRGNTEAFF.

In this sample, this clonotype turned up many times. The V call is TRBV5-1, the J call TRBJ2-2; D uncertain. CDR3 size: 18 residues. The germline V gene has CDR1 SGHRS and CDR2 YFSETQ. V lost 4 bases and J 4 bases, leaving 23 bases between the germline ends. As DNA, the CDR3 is TGCGCCAGCAGCAAGGACGGAGCTACCATCTCCGGCACCGGGGAGCTGTTTTTT. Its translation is CASSKDGATISGTGELFF.

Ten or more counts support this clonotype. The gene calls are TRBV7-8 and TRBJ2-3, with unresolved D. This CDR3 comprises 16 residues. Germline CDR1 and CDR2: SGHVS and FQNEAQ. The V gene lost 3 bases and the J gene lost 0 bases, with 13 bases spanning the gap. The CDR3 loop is CASSFPRSTSTDTQYF. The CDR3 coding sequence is TGTGCCAGCAGCTTTCCTCGGAGCACTAGCACAGATACGCAGTATTTT.

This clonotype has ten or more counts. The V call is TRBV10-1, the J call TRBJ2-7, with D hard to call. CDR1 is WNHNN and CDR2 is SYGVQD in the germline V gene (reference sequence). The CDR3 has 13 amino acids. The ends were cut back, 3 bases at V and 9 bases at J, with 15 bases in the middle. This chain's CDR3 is CASSEEPELRQYF. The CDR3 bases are TGCGCCAGCAGTGAAGAGCCCGAACTAAGGCAGTACTTC.

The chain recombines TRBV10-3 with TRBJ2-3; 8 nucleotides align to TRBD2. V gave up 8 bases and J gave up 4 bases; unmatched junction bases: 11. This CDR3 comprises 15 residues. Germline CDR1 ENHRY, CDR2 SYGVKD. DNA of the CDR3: TGTGCCATCCGAGGTAGCGGGGCCCAAGCAGATACGCAGTATTTT. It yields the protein CAIRGSGAQADTQYF.

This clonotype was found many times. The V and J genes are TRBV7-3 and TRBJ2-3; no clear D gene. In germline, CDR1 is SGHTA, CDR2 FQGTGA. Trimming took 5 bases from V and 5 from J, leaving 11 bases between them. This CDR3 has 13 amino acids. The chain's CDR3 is CASSLFGRDTQYF. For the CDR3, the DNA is TGTGCCAGCAGCCTCTTCGGAAGAGATACGCAGTATTTT.

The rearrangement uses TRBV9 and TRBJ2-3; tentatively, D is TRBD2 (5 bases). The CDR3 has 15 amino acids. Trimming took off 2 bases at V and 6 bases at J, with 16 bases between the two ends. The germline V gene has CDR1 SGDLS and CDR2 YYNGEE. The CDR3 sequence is CASSVSGSVDDTQYF. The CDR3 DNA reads TGTGCCAGCAGCGTTAGTGGGAGTGTTGACGATACGCAGTATTTT. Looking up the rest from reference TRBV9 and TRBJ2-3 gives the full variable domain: DSGVTQTPKHLITATGQRVTLRCSPRSGDLSVYWYQQSLDQGLQFLIQYYNGEERAKGNILERFSAQQFPDLHSELNLSSLELGDSALYFCASSVSGSVDDTQYFGPGTRLTVL.

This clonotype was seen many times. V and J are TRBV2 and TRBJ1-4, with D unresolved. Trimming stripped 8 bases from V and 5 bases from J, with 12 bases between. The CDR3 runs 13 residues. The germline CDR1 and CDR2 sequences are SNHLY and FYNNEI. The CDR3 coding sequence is TGTGCCAGCCGGGTCAGCCGGAATGAAAAACTGTTTTTT. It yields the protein CASRVSRNEKLFF.

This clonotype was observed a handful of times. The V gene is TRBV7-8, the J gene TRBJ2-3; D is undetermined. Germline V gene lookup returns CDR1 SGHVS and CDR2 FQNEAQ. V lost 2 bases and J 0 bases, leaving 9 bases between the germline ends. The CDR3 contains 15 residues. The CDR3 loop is CASSLSAFSTDTQYF. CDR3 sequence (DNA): TGTGCCAGCAGCTTATCCGCGTTTAGCACAGATACGCAGTATTTT. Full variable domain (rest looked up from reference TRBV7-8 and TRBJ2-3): GAGVSQSPRYKVAKRGQDVALRCDPISGHVSLFWYQQALGQGPEFLTYFQNEAQLDKSGLPSDRFFAERPEGSVSTLKIQRTQQEDSAVYLCASSLSAFSTDTQYFGPGTRLTVL.

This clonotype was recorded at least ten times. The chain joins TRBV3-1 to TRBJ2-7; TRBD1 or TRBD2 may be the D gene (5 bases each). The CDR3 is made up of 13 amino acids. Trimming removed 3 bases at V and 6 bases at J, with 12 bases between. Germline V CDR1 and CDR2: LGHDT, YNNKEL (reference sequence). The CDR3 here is CASSHPLGTEQYF. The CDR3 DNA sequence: TGTGCCAGCAGCCACCCTCTAGGGACCGAGCAGTACTTC.

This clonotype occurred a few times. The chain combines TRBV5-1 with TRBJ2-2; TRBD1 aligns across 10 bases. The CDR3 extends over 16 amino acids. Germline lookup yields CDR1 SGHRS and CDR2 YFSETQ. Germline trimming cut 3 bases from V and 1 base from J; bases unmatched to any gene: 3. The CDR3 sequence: CASSSGTGVNTGELFF. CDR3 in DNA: TGCGCCAGCAGCTCGGGGACAGGGGTGAACACCGGGGAGCTGTTTTTT.

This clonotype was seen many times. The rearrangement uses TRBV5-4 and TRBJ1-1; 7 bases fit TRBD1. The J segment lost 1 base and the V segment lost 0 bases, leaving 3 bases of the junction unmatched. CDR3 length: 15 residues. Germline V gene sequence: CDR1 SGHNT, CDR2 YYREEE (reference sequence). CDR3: CASSLVGTANTEAFF. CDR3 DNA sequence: TGTGCCAGCAGCTTGGTGGGGACAGCGAACACTGAAGCTTTCTTT.

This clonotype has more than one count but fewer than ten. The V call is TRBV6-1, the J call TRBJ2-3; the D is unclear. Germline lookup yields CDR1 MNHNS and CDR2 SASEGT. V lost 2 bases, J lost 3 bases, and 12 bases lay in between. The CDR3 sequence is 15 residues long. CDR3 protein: CASSELDSVTDTQYF. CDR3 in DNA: TGTGCCAGCAGTGAATTGGATAGTGTGACAGATACGCAGTATTTT.

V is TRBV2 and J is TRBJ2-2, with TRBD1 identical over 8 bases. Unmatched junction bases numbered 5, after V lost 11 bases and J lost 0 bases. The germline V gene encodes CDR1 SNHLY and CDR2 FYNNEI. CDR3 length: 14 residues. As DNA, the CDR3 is TGTGCCCTAAGGACAGGGACGAACACCGGGGAGCTGTTTTTT. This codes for CALRTGTNTGELFF.

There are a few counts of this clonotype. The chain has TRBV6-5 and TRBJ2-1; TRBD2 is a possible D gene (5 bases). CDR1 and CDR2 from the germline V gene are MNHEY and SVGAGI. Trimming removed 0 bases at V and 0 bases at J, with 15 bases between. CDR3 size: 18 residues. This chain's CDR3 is CASSYSILASRSYNEQFF. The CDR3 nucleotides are TGTGCCAGCAGTTACTCGATTTTAGCGAGTCGCTCCTACAATGAGCAGTTCTTC.

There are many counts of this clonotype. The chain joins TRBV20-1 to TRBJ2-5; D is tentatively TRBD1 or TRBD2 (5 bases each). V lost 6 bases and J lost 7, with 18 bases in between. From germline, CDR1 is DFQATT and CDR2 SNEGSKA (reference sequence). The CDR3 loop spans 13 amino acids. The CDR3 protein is CSARDPGGGTQYF. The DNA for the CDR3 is TGCAGTGCCCGGGACCCGGGCGGCGGGACCCAGTACTTC.

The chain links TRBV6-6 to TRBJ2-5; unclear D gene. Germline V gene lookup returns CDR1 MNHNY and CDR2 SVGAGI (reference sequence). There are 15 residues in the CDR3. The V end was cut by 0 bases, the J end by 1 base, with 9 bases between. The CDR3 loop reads CASSYSYSRQETQYF. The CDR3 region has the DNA TGTGCCAGCAGTTACTCATACTCTCGCCAAGAGACCCAGTACTTC.

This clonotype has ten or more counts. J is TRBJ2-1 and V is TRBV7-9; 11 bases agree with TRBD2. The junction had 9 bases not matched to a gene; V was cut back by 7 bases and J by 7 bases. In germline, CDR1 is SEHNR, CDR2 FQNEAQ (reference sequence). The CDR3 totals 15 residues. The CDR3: CASTPRTSGRNEQFF. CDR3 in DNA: TGTGCCAGCACCCCTAGAACTAGCGGGAGAAATGAGCAGTTCTTC.

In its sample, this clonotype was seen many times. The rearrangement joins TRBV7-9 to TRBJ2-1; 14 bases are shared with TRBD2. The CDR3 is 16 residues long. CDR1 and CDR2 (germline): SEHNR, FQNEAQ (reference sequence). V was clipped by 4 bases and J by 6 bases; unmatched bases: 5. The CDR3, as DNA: TGTGCCAGCAGCTACCCGACTAGCGGGAGGGGCAATGAGCAGTTCTTC. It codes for CASSYPTSGRGNEQFF.

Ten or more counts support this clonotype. CDR3 in DNA: TGTGCCAGCAGCTTCGGGGGGTCGCAGTATTTT. It yields the protein CASSFGGSQYF. V usage is TRBV7-9 and J usage is TRBJ2-3, with 7 bases fitting TRBD2. Germline CDR1 and CDR2: SEHNR and FQNEAQ (reference sequence). CDR3 length: 11 residues. V lost 3 bases, J lost 10 bases, and 1 base stayed unmatched.